Listed below are T cell receptor beta chains from one sample, sequenced in a study of T cell responses to AZD1222 COVID-19 vaccine. TCRdb's copy holds only in-frame clones and misses some; the assay was immunoSEQ multiplex PCR. Of more than 140,000 clones in the sample, 89% were seen once. The specimen was peripheral blood, collected on day 0 of AZD1222 vaccination. These receptors were obtained from an adult in good health. CDR3s include the opening cysteine and the closing phenylalanine or tryptophan. Fields, in order: J gene, clone size, V gene, D gene, CDR3 DNA, CDR3 protein. The D gene is left open where the match is weak. Clone size is given for some rows only: seen once, a few or many times, or a class if the clone is expanded.

j_call: TRBJ2-7
clone_size: .
v_call: TRBV19
d_call: .
cdr3_nt: TGTGCCAGTAGTACCGGGACGGGGTACTACGAGCAGTACTTC
cdr3_aa: CASSTGTGYYEQYF

j_call: TRBJ1-1
clone_size: .
v_call: TRBV6-5
d_call: .
cdr3_nt: TGTGCCACCGGTTTTTTTGAAGCTTTCTTT
cdr3_aa: CATGFFEAFF

j_call: TRBJ1-2
clone_size: once
v_call: TRBV3-1/TRBV3-2
d_call: TRBD1
cdr3_nt: TGTGCCAGCAGCCGCCATCAACAGGGGAAATATGGCTACACCTTC
cdr3_aa: CASSRHQQGKYGYTF

j_call: TRBJ2-5
clone_size: .
v_call: TRBV7-3
d_call: TRBD2
cdr3_nt: TGTGCCAGCAGACCTACTAGCGGAGGGGACCAAGAGACCCAGTACTTC
cdr3_aa: CASRPTSGGDQETQYF

j_call: TRBJ2-7
clone_size: .
v_call: TRBV6-1
d_call: TRBD2
cdr3_nt: TGTGCCAGCAGTGTAGCGGGGGGAACTAACGAGCAGTACTTC
cdr3_aa: CASSVAGGTNEQYF

j_call: TRBJ2-1
clone_size: .
v_call: TRBV4-3
d_call: .
cdr3_nt: TGCGCCAGCAGCCAAGGGGCTTATCGCAATGAGCAGTTCTTC
cdr3_aa: CASSQGAYRNEQFF

j_call: TRBJ2-1
clone_size: .
v_call: TRBV19
d_call: TRBD2
cdr3_nt: TGTGCCAGTAGCCGTCTAGCGGGAGATCTCAATGAGCAGTTCTTC
cdr3_aa: CASSRLAGDLNEQFF

j_call: TRBJ2-3
clone_size: few
v_call: TRBV5-4
d_call: .
cdr3_nt: TGTGCCAGCAGCTTGGCGGGCAGCAGTACAACAGATACGCAGTATTTT
cdr3_aa: CASSLAGSSTTDTQYF

j_call: TRBJ2-1
clone_size: .
v_call: TRBV5-1
d_call: .
cdr3_nt: TGCGCCAGCAGCTTTACAGGGTTTTCAGGCAATGAGCAGTTCTTC
cdr3_aa: CASSFTGFSGNEQFF

j_call: TRBJ1-5
clone_size: many
v_call: TRBV19
d_call: .
cdr3_nt: TGTGCCAGTAGTAGATTACAGGGCCTCAATCAGCCCCAGCATTTT
cdr3_aa: CASSRLQGLNQPQHF

j_call: TRBJ2-2
clone_size: .
v_call: TRBV7-8
d_call: .
cdr3_nt: TGTGCCAGCAGCTACCGACGGGTCCACACCGGGGAGCTGTTTTTT
cdr3_aa: CASSYRRVHTGELFF

j_call: TRBJ2-7
clone_size: .
v_call: TRBV27
d_call: TRBD2
cdr3_nt: TGTGCCAGCAGTTTATCGATTCCGGGACTAGCCTACGAGCAGTACTTC
cdr3_aa: CASSLSIPGLAYEQYF

j_call: TRBJ2-1
clone_size: .
v_call: TRBV5-8
d_call: .
cdr3_nt: TGTGCCAGCGAGTTTGGGGGGCACTCCTACAATGAGCAGTTCTTC
cdr3_aa: CASEFGGHSYNEQFF

j_call: TRBJ1-2
clone_size: .
v_call: TRBV5-6
d_call: TRBD1
cdr3_nt: TGTGCCAGCAGCGCCGGGACAGCCAGAGCTAACTATGGCTACACCTTC
cdr3_aa: CASSAGTARANYGYTF

j_call: TRBJ1-1
clone_size: .
v_call: TRBV27
d_call: .
cdr3_nt: TGTGCCAGCAGTCTCAGGGGATGGACTGAAGCTTTCTTT
cdr3_aa: CASSLRGWTEAFF

j_call: TRBJ2-7
clone_size: once
v_call: TRBV4-1
d_call: .
cdr3_nt: TGCGCCAGCAGCCAAGGGAGACATCTCTCCTACGAGCAGTACTTC
cdr3_aa: CASSQGRHLSYEQYF

j_call: TRBJ2-7
clone_size: .
v_call: TRBV13
d_call: .
cdr3_nt: TGTGCCAGCAGCGAAAGCTCCTACGAGCAGTACTTC
cdr3_aa: CASSESSYEQYF

j_call: TRBJ2-1
clone_size: .
v_call: TRBV6-6
d_call: TRBD2
cdr3_nt: TGTGCCAGCAGTTACGCGGGGGGACGCTACAATGAGCAGTTCTTC
cdr3_aa: CASSYAGGRYNEQFF

j_call: TRBJ2-7
clone_size: .
v_call: TRBV14
d_call: .
cdr3_nt: TGTGCCAGCAGCCAAGTAGGTTGGAGGGCCCCCGAGCAGTACTTC
cdr3_aa: CASSQVGWRAPEQYF

j_call: TRBJ1-2
clone_size: .
v_call: TRBV6-2/TRBV6-3
d_call: .
cdr3_nt: TGTGCCAGCAGTTACATGTACTATGGCTACACCTTC
cdr3_aa: CASSYMYYGYTF

j_call: TRBJ1-5
clone_size: .
v_call: TRBV7-9
d_call: .
cdr3_nt: TGTGCCAGCAGCTTAGGCGTAGGGGGAGACAATCAGCCCCAGCATTTT
cdr3_aa: CASSLGVGGDNQPQHF

j_call: TRBJ1-2
clone_size: once
v_call: TRBV7-8
d_call: .
cdr3_nt: TGTGCCAGCAGCTCCAGGGGTATATCTAACTATGGCTACACCTTC
cdr3_aa: CASSSRGISNYGYTF

j_call: TRBJ1-5
clone_size: .
v_call: TRBV5-6
d_call: TRBD1
cdr3_nt: TGTGCCAGCGGACTGACAGGGAGCAATCAGCCCCAGCATTTT
cdr3_aa: CASGLTGSNQPQHF

j_call: TRBJ1-1
clone_size: .
v_call: TRBV5-6
d_call: .
cdr3_nt: TGTGCCAGCAGCTTCCGACGGCAGCGCCATGAAGCTTTCTTT
cdr3_aa: CASSFRRQRHEAFF

j_call: TRBJ2-1
clone_size: .
v_call: TRBV12-3/TRBV12-4
d_call: .
cdr3_nt: TGTGCCAGCAGATCAGATGTGGGTGAGCAGTTCTTC
cdr3_aa: CASRSDVGEQFF

j_call: TRBJ1-3
clone_size: .
v_call: TRBV7-9
d_call: TRBD1
cdr3_nt: TGTGCCAGCAGCTTAGATTCCGGACAGGCGGGAAACACCATATATTTT
cdr3_aa: CASSLDSGQAGNTIYF

j_call: TRBJ2-1
clone_size: once
v_call: TRBV5-4
d_call: .
cdr3_nt: TGTGCCAGCAGCCCAACAAGAGGGCTTATCAACAATGAGCAGTTCTTC
cdr3_aa: CASSPTRGLINNEQFF

j_call: TRBJ1-5
clone_size: .
v_call: TRBV19
d_call: .
cdr3_nt: TGTGCCACCTCCCGGGGGCTCAATCAGCCCCAGCATTTT
cdr3_aa: CATSRGLNQPQHF

j_call: TRBJ2-7
clone_size: few
v_call: TRBV7-2
d_call: TRBD2
cdr3_nt: TGTGCCAGCAGCGCGGGACTAGTTTCCGCCGAGCAGTACTTC
cdr3_aa: CASSAGLVSAEQYF

j_call: TRBJ2-5
clone_size: once
v_call: TRBV13
d_call: TRBD1
cdr3_nt: TGTGCCAGCAGCTTAGGAGGGGGCCCAGAGACCCAGTACTTC
cdr3_aa: CASSLGGGPETQYF

j_call: TRBJ2-3
clone_size: .
v_call: TRBV19
d_call: .
cdr3_nt: TGTGCCAGTAGTCAGCCGCGCAGCACAGATACGCAGTATTTT
cdr3_aa: CASSQPRSTDTQYF

j_call: TRBJ2-7
clone_size: .
v_call: TRBV27
d_call: .
cdr3_nt: TGTGCCAGCAGTCCGAACCCCATGTCGGGGAGAAAGCCCTACGAGCAGTACTTC
cdr3_aa: CASSPNPMSGRKPYEQYF

j_call: TRBJ1-2
clone_size: .
v_call: TRBV29-1
d_call: TRBD1
cdr3_nt: TGCAGCGTCGAGGGGGCGCGGGGCAACTATGGCTACACCTTC
cdr3_aa: CSVEGARGNYGYTF

j_call: TRBJ2-7
clone_size: .
v_call: TRBV27
d_call: .
cdr3_nt: TGTGCCAGCAGTCGAGGGTCCCCCCGGGACTCCATCCTAGAGCAGTACTTC
cdr3_aa: CASSRGSPRDSILEQYF

j_call: TRBJ2-1
clone_size: .
v_call: TRBV18
d_call: TRBD1
cdr3_nt: TGTGCCAGCTCACCCCTACCGGGACAGGGGGCAGGTGAGCAGTTCTTC
cdr3_aa: CASSPLPGQGAGEQFF

j_call: TRBJ2-7
clone_size: .
v_call: TRBV5-4
d_call: .
cdr3_nt: TGTGCCAGCAGCTTCGGGATTGAGCAGTACTTC
cdr3_aa: CASSFGIEQYF

j_call: TRBJ2-3
clone_size: .
v_call: TRBV11-2
d_call: TRBD1
cdr3_nt: TGTGCCAGCAGGACAGGGGGGGAAACAGATACGCAGTATTTT
cdr3_aa: CASRTGGETDTQYF

j_call: TRBJ1-1
clone_size: .
v_call: TRBV5-5
d_call: .
cdr3_nt: TGTGCCAGCAGCTTGGAGTGGGTTACGACTGAAGCTTTCTTT
cdr3_aa: CASSLEWVTTEAFF

j_call: TRBJ2-1
clone_size: .
v_call: TRBV7-2
d_call: TRBD2
cdr3_nt: TGTGCCAGCAGCGGTAGCGGGAGCCCCTCCTACAATGAGCAGTTCTTC
cdr3_aa: CASSGSGSPSYNEQFF

j_call: TRBJ1-5
clone_size: .
v_call: TRBV19
d_call: TRBD1
cdr3_nt: TGTGCCAGTAGTCGAGGGACAGTTAGCAATCAGCCCCAGCATTTT
cdr3_aa: CASSRGTVSNQPQHF

j_call: TRBJ1-2
clone_size: few
v_call: TRBV14
d_call: .
cdr3_nt: TGTGCCAGCAGCCAGGCCAATAACTATGGCTACACCTTC
cdr3_aa: CASSQANNYGYTF